The following is a T cell receptor (beta chain) sequence with its context. The antigen is unknown. The sample's time point: week 11, during vaccination. Vaccinated patients received 300 ug of mutant IDH1 20-mer peptide per dose, with topical imiquimod. New WHO grade 3 or 4 astrocytomas that were IDH1-mutant and ATRX-lost had been found in donors. Looked up from germline, CDR1 is MNHNS and CDR2 is SASEGT. V gave up 6 bases and J gave up 0 bases, with 10 bases separating them. CDR3 size: 14 residues. These data are taken from a study of a mutant IDH1 vaccine in newly diagnosed glioma. Overall study context: Earlier therapy was either radiotherapy, temozolomide, or both, and most got both.

Libraries were prepared by immunoSEQ multiplex PCR; TCRdb keeps only in-frame clonotypes and omits some of them. The data hold around 57,000 clones, with 89% observed a single time. Regarding the study as a whole: Changes in the top peripheral T cell clonotypes seemingly had no bearing on pseudoprogression. Patients showed vaccine-induced immune responses at a rate of roughly 93%.

V and J are TRBV6-1 and TRBJ2-3; D is undetermined. The receptor's source is a man aged 40-55 years with glioma. The sequencing here drew on PBMCs, taken from a glioma patient whose treatment included an IDH1 peptide vaccine. CDR3 region: CASRAQSSTDTQYF. The CDR3 DNA is TGTGCCAGCAGGGCCCAATCTAGCACAGATACGCAGTATTTT.